The present T cell receptor beta chain was sequenced within a study of blood T cell repertoires in COVID-19. The overall study: The United States, Italy and Spain provided the acute and convalescent COVID-19 samples. PBMCs, B-cell-depleted T cells, or T cells provided the cDNA or gDNA that made up the material.

The germline gives CDR1 SNHLY, CDR2 FYNNEI. The V and J ends lost 8 bases and 4 bases respectively, with 18 bases between them. The length of the CDR3 is 14 residues. In the authors' methods: Researchers report that nucleated cell counts were estimated from reference gene primer amplification. This table comes from immunoSEQ multiplex PCR, and its TCRdb copy is limited to in-frame clones, with some not included. The V and J calls and clone size were taken over from that table, and D and trimming were inferred from the DNA. The table has 200,000 to 300,000 clones, 86% seen once; the top ten hold around 10%.

The source of this sequence is a man aged 40-49 years who had recovered from COVID-19. This sequence joins TRBV2 and TRBJ2-7, with D possibly being TRBD2 (6 bases). Sequenced input: peripheral blood. The CDR3 loop reads CASGLSLEKYEQYF. In nucleotides, the CDR3 is TGTGCCAGCGGACTATCCCTAGAAAAGTACGAGCAGTACTTC.